These 29 T cell receptor beta chains were all obtained from the same sample, sequenced in a study of cytomegalovirus exposure and HLA in healthy donors. The PCR contained 60 Vbeta and 13 Jbeta primers. Repertoires were generated with immunoSEQ multiplex PCR, while TCRdb's copy carries only in-frame clones and drops some. The top ten clones hold around 7.7% of a sample with 160,000 or so clones, approximately 81% of them seen once. The sample comprised PBMCs. These receptors originate from a woman aged 25 to 39 in good health and CMV-seropositive.

The gene calls are TRBV9 and TRBJ2-7; 9 nucleotides align to TRBD1. The germline V gene has CDR1 SGDLS and CDR2 YYNGEE. V lost 4 bases and J lost 2; bases outside the gene matches: 10. The CDR3 is 16 amino acids. CDR3 sequence reads: CASSSGTGISAYEQYF. The CDR3 DNA is TGTGCCAGCAGCTCAGGGACAGGGATCTCCGCCTACGAGCAGTACTTC.

This clone was observed once. This CDR3 reads CASSFLTGELFF. CDR3 bases: TGTGCCAGTTCTTTTCTTACCGGGGAGCTGTTTTTT. This chain uses TRBV19 with TRBJ2-2, with D hard to call. In germline, CDR1 is LNHDA, CDR2 SQIVND (reference sequence). Trimming took 8 bases from V and 5 from J, leaving 9 bases between them. The CDR3 contains 12 residues.

This sequence joins TRBV7-9 and TRBJ1-1, with D unresolved. Germline V CDR1 and CDR2: SEHNR, FQNEAQ (reference sequence). V lost 2 bases to trimming and J lost 4 bases, with 8 bases between them. The CDR3 is 13 residues long. The CDR3 loop is CASSLTAGTEAFF. The CDR3 DNA reads as TGTGCCAGCAGCTTAACGGCAGGCACTGAAGCTTTCTTT.

The CDR3 sequence is CASSPGWGQGRDEQYF. The CDR3 DNA is TGTGCCAGCAGCCCAGGATGGGGCCAGGGTAGGGACGAGCAGTACTTC. This chain connects TRBV11-1 to TRBJ2-7; weak D call: TRBD1 (5 bases). CDR1 is SGHAT and CDR2 is FQDESV in the germline V gene (reference sequence). Trimming removed 5 bases at V and 5 bases at J, with 22 bases between. The CDR3 runs 16 residues.

The chain couples TRBV25-1 to TRBJ2-1, with a weak D call TRBD2 (5 bases). The CDR3 loop spans 16 amino acids. V lost 5 bases and J lost 4, with 18 bases in between. Germline CDR1 is MGHDK and CDR2 is SYGVNS. CDR3 DNA sequence: TGTGCCAGCAGTCTGACCGGGGATGAGGTTTACAATGAGCAGTTCTTC. Protein sequence: CASSLTGDEVYNEQFF.

The rearrangement links TRBV7-8 to TRBJ1-2, with D perhaps matching TRBD1 (6 bases). The V and J ends lost 2 bases and 4 bases respectively, with 11 bases between them. The length of the CDR3 is 14 residues. Germline-derived CDR1 and CDR2 are SGHVS and FQNEAQ. CDR3 coding DNA: TGTGCCAGCAGCTTAAATGACAGGTTCTATGGCTACACCTTC. Protein sequence: CASSLNDRFYGYTF. Full variable domain (outside the CDR3, taken from reference TRBV7-8 and TRBJ1-2): GAGVSQSPRYKVAKRGQDVALRCDPISGHVSLFWYQQALGQGPEFLTYFQNEAQLDKSGLPSDRFFAERPEGSVSTLKIQRTQQEDSAVYLCASSLNDRFYGYTFGSGTRLTVV.

This rearrangement joins TRBV30 to TRBJ2-7, with TRBD2 identical over 9 bases. The V gene's germline CDR1 is GTSNPN and CDR2 SVGIG (reference sequence). This CDR3 has 14 amino acids. With 0 bases clipped from V and 2 bases from J, the junction kept 2 bases outside the gene matches. The CDR3 loop reads CAWSVAGGTYEQYF. The CDR3 coding sequence is TGTGCCTGGAGTGTAGCGGGGGGTACCTACGAGCAGTACTTC.

The CDR3 region is CASSTDRGHQPQHF. In DNA, the CDR3 is TGTGCCAGCAGTACGGACAGGGGGCATCAGCCCCAGCATTTT. The chain links TRBV6-1 to TRBJ1-5; 11 nucleotides line up with TRBD1. CDR1 and CDR2 (germline): MNHNS, SASEGT. V was pared by 5 bases and J by 5 bases, with 2 bases of the junction left unmatched. This CDR3 contains 14 residues.

V is TRBV18 and J is TRBJ2-3, with D hard to call. Deletions cut 2 bases from V and 2 bases from J, with 8 bases between. There are 14 residues in the CDR3. In germline, CDR1 is KGHSH, CDR2 LQKENI. The CDR3 reads CASSPMASTDTQYF. The CDR3 region has the DNA TGTGCCAGCTCACCAATGGCTTCCACAGATACGCAGTATTTT.

The rearrangement joins TRBV6-6 to TRBJ2-6; D is unresolved. Trimming stripped 5 bases from V and 0 bases from J, with 5 bases between. The germline gives CDR1 MNHNY, CDR2 SVGAGI (reference sequence). The CDR3 is 14 residues long. The chain's CDR3 is CASSPVSGANVLTF. In DNA, the CDR3 is TGTGCCAGCAGTCCGGTCTCTGGGGCCAACGTCCTGACTTTC.

This chain links TRBV7-9 with TRBJ1-3; 7 bases match TRBD1. V lost 7 bases and J lost 5; bases outside the gene matches: 8. Looked up from germline, CDR1 is SEHNR and CDR2 is FQNEAQ (reference sequence). The CDR3 contains 14 residues. This CDR3 is CASTTTGIRNTIYF. In DNA, the CDR3 is TGTGCCAGCACCACGACAGGGATCAGAAACACCATATATTTT.

J is TRBJ2-3 and V is TRBV6-1, with 7 bases that match TRBD2. Trimming cost V 6 bases and J 4 bases; bases outside gene matches: 10. CDR1 and CDR2 from the germline V gene are MNHNS and SASEGT. There are 15 residues in the CDR3. Here the CDR3 DNA reads TGTGCCAGCAGGTCCCGGGACTACCCCCCAGATACGCAGTATTTT. This sequence encodes CASRSRDYPPDTQYF.

The chain has TRBV11-3 and TRBJ2-5; tentatively, D is TRBD1 (6 bases). The assigned J gene may be wrong: the sequence end matches TRBJ2-7 better. This CDR3 is 14 amino acids long. Germline V lookup: CDR1 SGHNT, CDR2 YENEEA. CDR3 nucleotide sequence: TGTGCCAGCAGCTTAACCAGGGGCTCCTACGAGCAGTACTTC. This gives the protein CASSLTRGSYEQYF.

V and J are TRBV2 and TRBJ1-2; perhaps TRBD1 as D (6 bases). This CDR3 has 13 amino acids. CDR1 and CDR2 (germline): SNHLY, FYNNEI. The ends were cut back, 6 bases at V and 4 bases at J, with 12 bases in the middle. The CDR3 DNA is TGTGCCAGCAGGTACGGGACAATCTATGGCTACACCTTC. Its protein is CASRYGTIYGYTF. The full variable domain, completed using reference TRBV2 and TRBJ1-2, is EPEVTQTPSHQVTQMGQEVILRCVPISNHLYFYWYRQILGQKVEFLVSFYNNEISEKSEIFDDQFSVERPDGSNFTLKIRSTKLEDSAMYFCASRYGTIYGYTFGSGTRLTVV.

This clone was detected only a few times. At one end, the junction sequence differs from germline, possibly due to a read error. The J gene is TRBJ2-5, the V gene TRBV7-9; D is unresolved. The length of the CDR3 is 11 residues. CDR1 and CDR2 (germline): SEHNR, FQNEAQ (reference sequence). The CDR3 loop reads CSSRFRETQYF. The CDR3 coding sequence is TGTTCCAGCAGATTCAGGGAGACCCAGTACTTC.

This sequence joins TRBV14 and TRBJ1-1; 9 bases fit TRBD1. The junction had 1 base not matched to a gene; V was cut back by 4 bases and J by 4 bases. Germline values: CDR1 SGHDN, CDR2 FVKESK. The length of the CDR3 is 13 residues. CDR3 nucleotides: TGTGCCAGCAGCCCACAGGGGGCCACTGAAGCTTTCTTT. Protein: CASSPQGATEAFF. Variable domain in full (rest from reference TRBV14 and TRBJ1-1): EAGVTQFPSHSVIEKGQTVTLRCDPISGHDNLYWYRRVMGKEIKFLLHFVKESKQDESGMPNNRFLAERTGGTYSTLKVQPAELEDSGVYFCASSPQGATEAFFGQGTRLTVV.

The rearrangement joins TRBV27 to TRBJ1-3; 7 nucleotides align to TRBD1. Germline values: CDR1 MNHEY, CDR2 SMNVEV (reference sequence). V dropped 6 bases and J dropped 5; count of bases not matched to a gene: 7. This CDR3 is 14 amino acids long. The CDR3 region has the DNA TGTGCCAGCAGCCCGACAGGGAATAGAAACACCATATATTTT. Translated, it gives CASSPTGNRNTIYF.

V gene TRBV9 combines with J gene TRBJ1-2; TRBD1 matches 9 bases. Germline V CDR1 and CDR2: SGDLS, YYNGEE. Losses at the gene ends were 3 bases for V and 8 bases for J; bases not matched to a gene: 14. This CDR3 is 16 amino acids long. CDR3 bases: TGTGCCAGCAGCGCCGCATATCCGGGACAGGGCGGCGGCTACACCTTC. This sequence encodes CASSAAYPGQGGGYTF.

The count of this clone is one. The chain carries TRBV19 and TRBJ2-5, with D possibly TRBD1 on 5 matching bases. V lost 4 bases and J 5 bases, leaving 14 bases between the germline ends. The CDR3 loop spans 14 amino acids. Germline values: CDR1 LNHDA, CDR2 SQIVND (reference sequence). The CDR3: CASSRQPGGETQYF. Here the CDR3 DNA reads TGTGCCAGTAGTAGACAGCCCGGTGGGGAGACCCAGTACTTC.

This clone has more than one count but fewer than ten. The rearrangement joins TRBV11-1 to TRBJ2-2; weak D call: TRBD1 (6 bases). V shed 5 bases and J shed 2 bases, with 9 bases lying between them. The CDR3 is 14 residues long. CDR1 and CDR2 from the germline V gene are SGHAT and FQDESV (reference sequence). This CDR3 reads CASSPGHNTGELFF. The CDR3 region has the DNA TGTGCCAGCAGCCCGGGACATAACACCGGGGAGCTGTTTTTT.

The chain joins TRBV5-1 to TRBJ2-3, with D perhaps matching TRBD2 (6 bases). V was clipped by 0 bases and J by 2 bases, with 13 bases between them. The CDR3 has 16 amino acids. Germline V gives CDR1 SGHRS, CDR2 YFSETQ. The CDR3 DNA is TGCGCCAGCAGCTTGGCCCCCGGGACTTACACAGATACGCAGTATTTT. The encoded protein is CASSLAPGTYTDTQYF.

The rearrangement joins TRBV19 to TRBJ1-1; TRBD1 aligns across 8 bases. CDR3 length: 16 residues. With 3 bases clipped from V and 7 bases from J, the junction kept 13 bases outside the gene matches. Per germline, CDR1 LNHDA and CDR2 SQIVND (reference sequence). The CDR3, as DNA: TGTGCCAGTAGTATCGTTTTCGCAGGGGGCCGTCTTGAAGCTTTCTTT. Its translation: CASSIVFAGGRLEAFF.

The chain links TRBV6-4 to TRBJ1-6; 7 bases fit TRBD1. V was pared by 2 bases and J by 5 bases, with 0 bases of the junction left unmatched. Germline V gene lookup returns CDR1 MRHNA and CDR2 SNTAGT. The CDR3 covers 14 residues. CDR3 DNA sequence: TGTGCCAGCAGTGACCAGGGGGATAATTCACCCCTCCACTTT. This gives the protein CASSDQGDNSPLHF.

Comments on this clone: Different DNA sequences within this sample yield the same CDR3. CDR3 loop: CAWSVSETQYF. The CDR3 DNA is TGTGCCTGGAGTGTGAGTGAGACCCAGTACTTC. V and J are TRBV30 and TRBJ2-5, with D hard to call. This CDR3 has 11 amino acids. Germline V gene lookup returns CDR1 GTSNPN and CDR2 SVGIG (reference sequence). V lost 0 bases and J lost 5, with 4 bases in between.

This clone was recorded once. The genes are TRBV7-9 and TRBJ2-2, with 10 positions matching TRBD2. The CDR3 contains 15 residues. Germline loops: CDR1 SEHNR, CDR2 FQNEAQ (reference sequence). The V and J ends lost 5 bases and 3 bases, in that order; junction bases with no gene match: 3. CDR3 residues: CASSQRGGDTGELFF. Here the CDR3 DNA reads TGTGCCAGCAGCCAGCGGGGGGGCGACACCGGGGAGCTGTTTTTT.

This clone was seen only a few times. The gene calls are TRBV19 and TRBJ1-4; 8 bases match TRBD1. V lost 1 base to trimming and J lost 0 bases; unmatched junction nucleotides: 7. The CDR3 extends over 18 amino acids. Per the germline V gene, CDR1 is LNHDA and CDR2 is SQIVND (reference sequence). The CDR3 is CASSIVSGGLTTNEKLFF. In nucleotides, the CDR3 is TGTGCCAGTAGTATAGTCTCAGGGGGCTTGACAACTAATGAAAAACTGTTTTTT.

CDR3 bases: TGCGCCAGCAGCGACAACGCGGGGGGGCAAAGCGGGGAGCTGTTTTTT. It is translated as CASSDNAGGQSGELFF. V usage is TRBV5-1 and J usage is TRBJ2-2, with 9 nucleotides matching TRBD2. The CDR3 loop spans 16 amino acids. The V and J ends lost 4 bases and 7 bases, in that order; junction bases with no gene match: 11. Germline V gives CDR1 SGHRS, CDR2 YFSETQ. Looking up the rest from reference TRBV5-1 and TRBJ2-2 gives the full variable domain: KAGVTQTPRYLIKTRGQQVTLSCSPISGHRSVSWYQQTPGQGLQFLFEYFSETQRNKGNFPGRFSGRQFSNSRSEMNVSTLELGDSALYLCASSDNAGGQSGELFFGEGSRLTVL.

The chain links TRBV13 to TRBJ2-4, with TRBD1 matching over 10 bases. CDR1 PRHDT and CDR2 FYEKMQ come from the germline V gene (reference sequence). With V trimmed by 5 bases and J by 8 bases, 6 bases remained unmatched. This CDR3 has 14 residues. The CDR3 region has the DNA TGTGCCAGCAGCCAGGGACAGGGGAGGGACATTCAGTACTTC. Protein: CASSQGQGRDIQYF. Full variable domain (outside the CDR3, taken from reference TRBV13 and TRBJ2-4): AAGVIQSPRHLIKEKRETATLKCYPIPRHDTVYWYQQGPGQDPQFLISFYEKMQSDKGSIPDRFSAQQFSDYHSELNMSSLELGDSALYFCASSQGQGRDIQYFGAGTRLSVL.

The V call is TRBV10-3, the J call TRBJ2-7; D might be TRBD2 (5 bases). CDR1 and CDR2 from the germline V gene are ENHRY and SYGVKD. The CDR3 loop spans 13 amino acids. The CDR3 DNA follows: TGTGCGCACGCGGCGGGTCTCGATTACGAGCAGTACTTC. This gives the protein CAHAAGLDYEQYF.